This T cell receptor beta chain was retrieved from a study of tumor and adjacent non-tumor tissue in lung cancer. Background on the study: There were approximately twelve adenocarcinoma, a couple of squamous cell carcinoma and 1 small cell lung cancer cases. On average, productive TCRbeta reads reached about 4.17 million per sample. Study results and caveats: Normal lung showed higher cumulative top 100 clone frequency than tumor.

RNA was extracted from bulk tissue without any cell sorting. A modified ARM-PCR protocol with three rounds of nested PCR amplified TCRbeta. MiXCR was run by TCRdb on the multiplex PCR reads, yielding one entry per CDR3 protein. Here the sample spans 70,000 to 80,000 distinct CDR3 sequences, 72% being singletons. On this clonotype: Its antigen is as yet unknown. An end of the junction does not agree with germline; a read error may underlie this.

This CDR3 comprises 11 residues. CDR1 and CDR2 from the germline V gene are MNHNY and SVGAGI (reference sequence). The clonotype originates from a woman in her forties with non-small cell lung cancer. Sequencing input: lung tumor tissue. The chain recombines TRBV6-6 with TRBJ2-5; D is perhaps TRBD2 (6 bases). This CDR3 is CASTRRETEYF. CDR3 DNA sequence: TGTGCCAGCACACGTCGGGAGACCGAGTACTTC.